This T cell receptor beta chain stems from a study of beta chain features in type 1 diabetes. Purity of each sorted population was above 95%. This clone was counted only a few times. Its antigen is undetermined. Findings and caveats of the study: Resolution of whether HLA type affects TCRB rearrangement was not achieved here. In all four CD4+ subsets, TCRB CDR3 length was significantly, moderately reduced in type 1 diabetes. PCR might favor shorter templates, but any such skew would affect patients and controls equally.

The entirety of the isolated RNA underwent reverse transcription, so expressed TCRB transcripts were sequenced. The repertoire was sequenced with immunoSEQ multiplex PCR; TCRdb's copy has only in-frame clones and lacks some. The sample includes about 620,000 clones, about a sixth of them seen just once. Germline values: CDR1 SGDLS, CDR2 YYNGEE. The CDR3 is made up of 13 amino acids. The V gene lost 4 bases and the J gene lost 5 bases, with 9 bases spanning the gap. Sequenced: naive CD4+ T cells from blood. This chain connects TRBV9 to TRBJ2-2; weak D call: TRBD1 (6 bases). This TCR was sampled from a man between 18 and 29 years old in good health. The CDR3 DNA is TGTGCCAGCAGCAGAGGGACAACCGGGGAGCTGTTTTTT. Protein sequence: CASSRGTTGELFF.